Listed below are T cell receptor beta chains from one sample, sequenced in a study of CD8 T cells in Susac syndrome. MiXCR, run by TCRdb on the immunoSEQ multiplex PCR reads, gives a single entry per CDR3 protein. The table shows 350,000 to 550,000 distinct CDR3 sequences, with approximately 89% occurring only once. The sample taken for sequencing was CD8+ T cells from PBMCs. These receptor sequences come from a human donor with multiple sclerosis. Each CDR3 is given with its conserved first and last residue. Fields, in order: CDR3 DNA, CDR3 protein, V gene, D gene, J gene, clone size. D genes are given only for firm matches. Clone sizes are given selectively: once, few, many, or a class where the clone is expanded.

CDR3nt: TGCAGCGTAGTACCGGGACAGGGTACTGAAGCTTTCTTT
CDR3aa: CSVVPGQGTEAFF
v_gene: TRBV29-1
d_gene: TRBD1
j_gene: TRBJ1-1
abundance: -

CDR3nt: TGTGCTTTCGAAGGAGGGAGGAGCTCCTACGAGCAGTACTTC
CDR3aa: CAFEGGRSSYEQYF
v_gene: TRBV30
d_gene: -
j_gene: TRBJ2-7
abundance: -

CDR3nt: TGCAGTGCTAGAGACAGGGGGACTCTCTACGAGCAGTACTTC
CDR3aa: CSARDRGTLYEQYF
v_gene: TRBV20-1
d_gene: -
j_gene: TRBJ2-7
abundance: -

CDR3nt: TGTGCCAGTAGTATAGATCTATCCCGGGACAGTTCCTCCTACAATGAGCAGTTCTTC
CDR3aa: CASSIDLSRDSSSYNEQFF
v_gene: TRBV19
d_gene: TRBD1
j_gene: TRBJ2-1
abundance: -

CDR3nt: TGCGCCAGCAGCTTTTCCAGGGGGCAGTTGAACACTGAAGCTTTCTTT
CDR3aa: CASSFSRGQLNTEAFF
v_gene: TRBV5-1
d_gene: TRBD1
j_gene: TRBJ1-1
abundance: -

CDR3nt: TGTGCCAGCAGCTTAGGGTCGGAACTAGCGGGGACCTCCCCATATCCATATACGCAGTATTTT
CDR3aa: CASSLGSELAGTSPYPYTQYF
v_gene: TRBV7-8
d_gene: TRBD2
j_gene: TRBJ2-3
abundance: -

CDR3nt: TGTGCCAGCAGTTGGGTCGGGGGACTAGACACCGGGGAGCTGTTTTTT
CDR3aa: CASSWVGGLDTGELFF
v_gene: TRBV28
d_gene: TRBD2
j_gene: TRBJ2-2
abundance: -

CDR3nt: TGCGCCAGCAGCCAAGTGGTGGGCCAAGAGACCCAGTACTTC
CDR3aa: CASSQVVGQETQYF
v_gene: TRBV4-1
d_gene: -
j_gene: TRBJ2-5
abundance: -

CDR3nt: TGTGCCAGCAGTAAGGACAGGTCCGACACTGAAGCTTTCTTT
CDR3aa: CASSKDRSDTEAFF
v_gene: TRBV6-2/TRBV6-3
d_gene: TRBD1
j_gene: TRBJ1-1
abundance: -

CDR3nt: TGTGCCAGCAGCTTGGCCCTGAGCGGGGCGGTCGATGAGCAGTTCTTC
CDR3aa: CASSLALSGAVDEQFF
v_gene: TRBV5-6
d_gene: TRBD2
j_gene: TRBJ2-1
abundance: -

CDR3nt: TGCAGCGTTGAAAGGGGGCTCTACAATGAGCAGTTCTTC
CDR3aa: CSVERGLYNEQFF
v_gene: TRBV29-1
d_gene: TRBD1
j_gene: TRBJ2-1
abundance: -

CDR3nt: TGCAGTGCCGATGGAACGGACGAGACTGAAGCTTTCTTT
CDR3aa: CSADGTDETEAFF
v_gene: TRBV20-1
d_gene: -
j_gene: TRBJ1-1
abundance: -

CDR3nt: TGTGCCAGCTCACTGATGGCCGGGCTCCGAAAGTTCTTC
CDR3aa: CASSLMAGLRKFF
v_gene: TRBV18
d_gene: -
j_gene: TRBJ2-1
abundance: -

CDR3nt: TGCGCCAGCAGCCACGGGAGCACCTACGAGCAGTACTTC
CDR3aa: CASSHGSTYEQYF
v_gene: TRBV4-1
d_gene: -
j_gene: TRBJ2-7
abundance: -

CDR3nt: TGTGCCAGCAGCTTAGGACAGTCCTACGAGCAGTACTTC
CDR3aa: CASSLGQSYEQYF
v_gene: TRBV12-3/TRBV12-4
d_gene: -
j_gene: TRBJ2-7
abundance: many

CDR3nt: TGTGCCAGCTCACCACCCGGCAAGGACGATGGCTACACCTTC
CDR3aa: CASSPPGKDDGYTF
v_gene: TRBV18
d_gene: -
j_gene: TRBJ1-2
abundance: -

CDR3nt: TGTGCCAGCAGCCAAGATCGGCGGGAGGGGATGGGCAACAATGAGCAGTTCTTC
CDR3aa: CASSQDRREGMGNNEQFF
v_gene: TRBV4-2
d_gene: TRBD2
j_gene: TRBJ2-1
abundance: -

CDR3nt: TGTGCCAGTAGTATTGGCAGGGGAAGCACTGAAGCTTTCTTT
CDR3aa: CASSIGRGSTEAFF
v_gene: TRBV19
d_gene: -
j_gene: TRBJ1-1
abundance: -

CDR3nt: TGCGCCAGCAGCTTGAATGAGGCGGGAGTTACAGATACGCAGTATTTT
CDR3aa: CASSLNEAGVTDTQYF
v_gene: TRBV5-1
d_gene: TRBD2
j_gene: TRBJ2-3
abundance: few

CDR3nt: TGTGCCAGCAGTGAAGGCTTTCCAGGGCCCGGGGAGCTGTTTTTT
CDR3aa: CASSEGFPGPGELFF
v_gene: TRBV6-4
d_gene: -
j_gene: TRBJ2-2
abundance: -

CDR3nt: TGTGCCAGTGGGAGCCTCTCTGGGGCCAACGTCCTGACTTTC
CDR3aa: CASGSLSGANVLTF
v_gene: TRBV6-5
d_gene: -
j_gene: TRBJ2-6
abundance: -

CDR3nt: TGTGCCAGCAGTTACGGCAGGAACCTCGAGCAGTACTTC
CDR3aa: CASSYGRNLEQYF
v_gene: TRBV6-5
d_gene: -
j_gene: TRBJ2-7
abundance: -

CDR3nt: TGTGCCTGGAGTGTACGCATGGGGGAGCAGTACTTC
CDR3aa: CAWSVRMGEQYF
v_gene: TRBV30
d_gene: -
j_gene: TRBJ2-7
abundance: -

CDR3nt: TGCGCCAGCAGTCAATCGGGCCGGGACAGGGTAGGTGAAGCTTTCTTT
CDR3aa: CASSQSGRDRVGEAFF
v_gene: TRBV23-1
d_gene: TRBD1
j_gene: TRBJ1-1
abundance: -

CDR3nt: TGTGCCAGCAGCCAAGACGGGGGGAAATACTACGAGCAGTACTTC
CDR3aa: CASSQDGGKYYEQYF
v_gene: TRBV14
d_gene: TRBD2
j_gene: TRBJ2-7
abundance: -

CDR3nt: TGTGCCAGCAGCTTAGAATCGCTCGGGCAGTATTTT
CDR3aa: CASSLESLGQYF
v_gene: TRBV7-9
d_gene: -
j_gene: TRBJ2-3
abundance: once

CDR3nt: TGTGCCAGCAGCTCATGGGAGGGTAATGAAAAACTGTTTTTT
CDR3aa: CASSSWEGNEKLFF
v_gene: TRBV7-9
d_gene: -
j_gene: TRBJ1-4
abundance: once

CDR3nt: TGTGCCAGCAGTTTCGGAGGGAGCGGCAATCAGCCCCAGCATTTT
CDR3aa: CASSFGGSGNQPQHF
v_gene: TRBV27
d_gene: -
j_gene: TRBJ1-5
abundance: -

CDR3nt: TGTGCCTGGCCACTAGCGGGAGGCCACAATGAGCAGTTCTTC
CDR3aa: CAWPLAGGHNEQFF
v_gene: TRBV30
d_gene: TRBD2
j_gene: TRBJ2-1
abundance: -

CDR3nt: TGTGCCTCGGACCGACAGGAGACGAACACCGGGGAGCTGTTTTTT
CDR3aa: CASDRQETNTGELFF
v_gene: TRBV30
d_gene: -
j_gene: TRBJ2-2
abundance: -

CDR3nt: TGTGCCAGCAGCCCGGGGCCTATAGGGGCTTTCTTT
CDR3aa: CASSPGPIGAFF
v_gene: TRBV7-6
d_gene: -
j_gene: TRBJ1-1
abundance: -

CDR3nt: TGCAGTGGACGACTAGCGGGAGATATTGAGCAGTTCTTC
CDR3aa: CSGRLAGDIEQFF
v_gene: TRBV20-1
d_gene: TRBD2
j_gene: TRBJ2-1
abundance: -

CDR3nt: TGCGCCAGCAGGGCGGACAATTCTAACTATGGCTACACCTTC
CDR3aa: CASRADNSNYGYTF
v_gene: TRBV4-1
d_gene: -
j_gene: TRBJ1-2
abundance: -

CDR3nt: TGTGCCAGCAGTGCCCCCCGGGACAGAGGCAATTCACCCCTCCACTTT
CDR3aa: CASSAPRDRGNSPLHF
v_gene: TRBV2
d_gene: TRBD1
j_gene: TRBJ1-6
abundance: -

CDR3nt: TGTGCCAGTAGTATGGTGGGTGGTGAAGCTTTCTTT
CDR3aa: CASSMVGGEAFF
v_gene: TRBV19
d_gene: -
j_gene: TRBJ1-1
abundance: -

CDR3nt: TGTGCCAGCAGTTTGAGCCGGGGGATTCAAGAGACCCAGTACTTC
CDR3aa: CASSLSRGIQETQYF
v_gene: TRBV12-3/TRBV12-4
d_gene: -
j_gene: TRBJ2-5
abundance: -

CDR3nt: TGTGCCAGCACCGCCACAGGGGACAACGAGCAGTACTTC
CDR3aa: CASTATGDNEQYF
v_gene: TRBV28
d_gene: TRBD1
j_gene: TRBJ2-7
abundance: -

CDR3nt: TGTGCCAGCAGTTTAGGCGGGATGGGGGAGCTGTTTTTT
CDR3aa: CASSLGGMGELFF
v_gene: TRBV28
d_gene: -
j_gene: TRBJ2-2
abundance: -

CDR3nt: TGCGCCAGCAGCCAACACAGGGGTCGGTACAATGAGCAGTTCTTC
CDR3aa: CASSQHRGRYNEQFF
v_gene: TRBV4-1
d_gene: TRBD1
j_gene: TRBJ2-1
abundance: -

CDR3nt: TGTGCCAGCAGCTTAGATGGGGGTCTGCAAGAGACCCAGTACTTC
CDR3aa: CASSLDGGLQETQYF
v_gene: TRBV7-9
d_gene: -
j_gene: TRBJ2-5
abundance: -

CDR3nt: TGTGCCAGCAGCCAACGTGACAGGGACTCTGCTGGGGCCAACGTCCTGACTTTC
CDR3aa: CASSQRDRDSAGANVLTF
v_gene: TRBV4-2
d_gene: -
j_gene: TRBJ2-6
abundance: -

CDR3nt: TGTGCCAGCAGTGAACAGCGGGAGTCCGACTACGAGCAGTACTTC
CDR3aa: CASSEQRESDYEQYF
v_gene: TRBV2
d_gene: TRBD2
j_gene: TRBJ2-7
abundance: -

CDR3nt: TGCAGCGTTGAGGTATACGGGGATAAGGTGGCAGATACGCAGTATTTT
CDR3aa: CSVEVYGDKVADTQYF
v_gene: TRBV29-1
d_gene: -
j_gene: TRBJ2-3
abundance: -

CDR3nt: TGTGCCAGCAGTTACCGGACGATCCACAGGGAACGTAACGAGCAGTACTTC
CDR3aa: CASSYRTIHRERNEQYF
v_gene: TRBV6-5
d_gene: -
j_gene: TRBJ2-7
abundance: -

CDR3nt: TGTGCCAGTAGTATAGGACAGGGAAGCACCTACAATGAGCAGTTCTTC
CDR3aa: CASSIGQGSTYNEQFF
v_gene: TRBV19
d_gene: TRBD1
j_gene: TRBJ2-1
abundance: -

CDR3nt: TGTGCCAGCAGCACTAGCGGGAGGTATGGTGAGCAGTTCTTC
CDR3aa: CASSTSGRYGEQFF
v_gene: TRBV12-3/TRBV12-4
d_gene: TRBD2
j_gene: TRBJ2-1
abundance: -

CDR3nt: TGCAGCGTTGAGGGACAGAACCTTTATGGCTACACCTTC
CDR3aa: CSVEGQNLYGYTF
v_gene: TRBV29-1
d_gene: TRBD1
j_gene: TRBJ1-2
abundance: -

CDR3nt: TGTGCCAGCAGTTTATTCGCTAGCGGAATCGGGAATGAGCAGTTCTTC
CDR3aa: CASSLFASGIGNEQFF
v_gene: TRBV28
d_gene: TRBD2
j_gene: TRBJ2-1
abundance: -

CDR3nt: TGTGCTAGTGGTTTCGTGACAGTCTCGAACACCGGGGAGCTGTTTTTT
CDR3aa: CASGFVTVSNTGELFF
v_gene: TRBV12-5
d_gene: -
j_gene: TRBJ2-2
abundance: -

CDR3nt: TGTGCCAGCAGCCCAGGGGTAATAGCCCAAGAGACCCAGTACTTC
CDR3aa: CASSPGVIAQETQYF
v_gene: TRBV14
d_gene: -
j_gene: TRBJ2-5
abundance: -

CDR3nt: TGTGCCAGCGGCCCGACAGGGGTTGAGCAAGAGACCCAGTACTTC
CDR3aa: CASGPTGVEQETQYF
v_gene: TRBV6-1
d_gene: TRBD1
j_gene: TRBJ2-5
abundance: -

CDR3nt: TGTGCCAGCAGTTTGACAGGGGACACTGAAGCTTTCTTT
CDR3aa: CASSLTGDTEAFF
v_gene: TRBV2
d_gene: TRBD1
j_gene: TRBJ1-1
abundance: many

CDR3nt: TGTGCCAGCAGTGACCTAGCGGGAGATGAGCAGTACTTC
CDR3aa: CASSDLAGDEQYF
v_gene: TRBV6-1
d_gene: TRBD2
j_gene: TRBJ2-7
abundance: -

CDR3nt: TGTGCCAGTAGTACTAGCGGGGGGCCTCAGAATGAGCAGTTCTTC
CDR3aa: CASSTSGGPQNEQFF
v_gene: TRBV19
d_gene: TRBD2
j_gene: TRBJ2-1
abundance: -

CDR3nt: TGCAGCGTAGCCGGGACAGGGGTTGTGAATGAGCAGTTCTTC
CDR3aa: CSVAGTGVVNEQFF
v_gene: TRBV29-1
d_gene: TRBD1
j_gene: TRBJ2-1
abundance: -

CDR3nt: TGTGCCAGCAGTTTAGCGGGAAGGGGCTACACCTTC
CDR3aa: CASSLAGRGYTF
v_gene: TRBV27
d_gene: -
j_gene: TRBJ1-2
abundance: -

CDR3nt: TGCAGTGCTAGCGGGACTAGGGAGTTCGGGGAGCAGTTCTTC
CDR3aa: CSASGTREFGEQFF
v_gene: TRBV20-1
d_gene: TRBD2
j_gene: TRBJ2-1
abundance: -